The 3 T cell receptor beta chains below all came from one sample that was sequenced in a study of CD8+ T cells in alopecia areata (dated by TCRdb to 2017 to 2018). Library construction relied on the immunoSEQ multiplex PCR assay. For TCR sequencing, RNA was extracted from every sample and reverse transcribed into cDNA to serve as template. TCRdb stores this immuneACCESS table with in-frame sequences only. Part of the clones is absent; in the studies checked, under half of the shortfall reflects unresolved V genes, and no reason is known for the rest. This sample comprises some 190,000 clones, 55% to 70% of them detected only once. The ten top clones hold 0.65% to 0.7% of the sample. The intended sense of this specimen's time point label: four to five weeks on oral tofacitinib. The label giving this sample's treatment or condition can be read as: oral pan-JAK inhibitor, 5-10 mg twice daily. Sequences were derived from CD4+ T cells sorted from blood, sampled at week 4, from a patient treated with tofacitinib. Every receptor here comes from a human donor with alopecia areata.

This clone came up once. CDR3 in DNA: TGTGCCTGGAGTACAGGAGTCAGACAGCCCCAGCATTTT. This encodes CAWSTGVRQPQHF. This sequence joins TRBV30 and TRBJ1-5; maybe TRBD1 (5 bases). The CDR3 loop spans 13 amino acids. Trimming pared 2 bases from V and 7 bases from J, leaving 12 bases between. Germline V gene sequence: CDR1 GTSNPN, CDR2 SVGIG (reference sequence).

The V gene is TRBV29-1, the J gene TRBJ2-5, with D maybe TRBD1 (5 bases). The CDR3 contains 16 residues. The germline gives CDR1 SQVTM, CDR2 ANQGSEA. V gave up 0 bases and J gave up 2 bases, with 16 bases separating them. CDR3 in amino acids: CSVEDQRGGLQETQYF. The CDR3, as DNA: TGCAGCGTTGAAGATCAAAGGGGTGGCCTACAAGAGACCCAGTACTTC.

The chain recombines TRBV5-6 with TRBJ1-1; TRBD1 might be the D (6 bases). Germline CDR1 SGHDT, CDR2 YYEEEE. V lost 3 bases to trimming and J lost 0 bases, with 9 bases between them. The CDR3 runs to 14 residues. CDR3 DNA: TGTGCCAGCAGCTACGGACAGCTGAACACTGAAGCTTTCTTT. As protein: CASSYGQLNTEAFF.